A single T cell receptor (beta chain) is shown here with its context. Its specificity is not known. This entry belongs to a study of cytomegalovirus exposure and HLA in healthy donors. Study-level results: Association of a missense DCLRE1C variant with TCR beta V- and J-gene trimming was reported in a later analysis. In vitro experiments confirmed that three CMV-associated chains were specific for CMV antigens.

The germline CDR1 and CDR2 sequences are SGHTS and YDEGEE. The CDR3 extends over 13 amino acids. The germline V and J ends were trimmed by 1 base and 8 bases, with 11 bases remaining between them. PCR used 60 Vbeta primers and 13 Jbeta primers. Measured with immunoSEQ multiplex PCR; TCRdb has only the in-frame clones, and not every one. The data contain 200,000 to 250,000 clones, around 89% of them seen just once; the ten biggest clones take up 0.95% to 1.1%. Sequenced: PBMCs. The receptor's source is a woman younger than 35 in good health and CMV-seronegative. This chain links TRBV5-8 with TRBJ2-3, with D uncertain. The CDR3 here is CASSLTPSGTQYF. In nucleotides, the CDR3 is TGTGCCAGCAGCTTGACCCCCTCGGGTACGCAGTATTTT.